This passage covers 26 T cell receptor beta chains from one sample sequenced in a study of T cell changes during pregnancy in multiple sclerosis. Method: immunoSEQ multiplex PCR; TCRdb's copy keeps in-frame clones and lacks some. Here the sample spans tens of thousands of clones, about 90% being singletons. The specimen was PBMCs, collected in the first trimester of pregnancy. The receptors come from a female donor in good health, serving as a control in a pregnancy study. Some clones in this sample may be carry-over from other donors' samples.

This clone was picked up one time. The chain recombines TRBV19 with TRBJ2-7; 8 bases line up with TRBD2. CDR1 and CDR2 (germline): LNHDA, SQIVND (reference sequence). CDR3 length equals 14 residues. Trimming cost V 6 bases and J 2 bases; bases outside gene matches: 6. This CDR3 is CASSDPGLAYEQYF. The CDR3 DNA sequence: TGTGCCAGTAGCGATCCGGGACTAGCCTACGAGCAGTACTTC.

This chain links TRBV28 with TRBJ1-1, with 7 bases fitting TRBD1. The germline CDR1 and CDR2 sequences are MDHEN and SYDVKM. V lost 6 bases and J lost 6; bases outside the gene matches: 13. The CDR3 is made up of 15 amino acids. The CDR3 is CASRHNKQGMAEAFF. The DNA for the CDR3 is TGTGCCAGCAGGCATAACAAACAGGGGATGGCTGAAGCTTTCTTT.

The chain links TRBV27 to TRBJ1-5, with a tentative D call TRBD1 (5 bases). The CDR3 contains 13 residues. Germline V lookup: CDR1 MNHEY, CDR2 SMNVEV (reference sequence). The ends were cut back, 2 bases at V and 6 bases at J, with 8 bases in the middle. DNA for the CDR3: TGTGCCAGCAGTTTAAGGGGCGGTCAGCCCCAGCATTTT. Protein product: CASSLRGGQPQHF.

This rearrangement joins TRBV27 to TRBJ2-7; tentative D call: TRBD2 (6 bases). CDR1 and CDR2 (germline): MNHEY, SMNVEV (reference sequence). The ends were cut back, 2 bases at V and 5 bases at J, with 13 bases in the middle. This CDR3 is built from 14 residues. In DNA form, the CDR3 reads TGTGCCAGCAGTTTAAACGGGGGTTTACACGAGCAGTACTTC. Translated, it gives CASSLNGGLHEQYF.

This chain uses TRBV9 with TRBJ1-2; D not certain. The germline gives CDR1 SGDLS, CDR2 YYNGEE. CDR3 length: 13 residues. V lost 3 bases, J lost 8 bases, and 14 bases lay in between. CDR3 sequence (DNA): TGTGCCAGCAGCGCGGGGATGGTTAAAGGCTACACCTTC. It specifies CASSAGMVKGYTF.

The chain is built from TRBV2 and TRBJ2-7; 7 bases fit TRBD1. There are 13 residues in the CDR3. J lost 6 bases, V lost 6 bases, and 8 bases had no gene match. Germline V gene lookup returns CDR1 SNHLY and CDR2 FYNNEI. Here the CDR3 reads CASSTGQWGEQYF. The CDR3 DNA sequence: TGTGCCAGCAGCACGGGACAGTGGGGCGAGCAGTACTTC.

This chain uses TRBV4-1 with TRBJ1-5, with 9 bases aligning to TRBD1. The germline CDR1 and CDR2 sequences are MGHRA and YSYEKL. The CDR3 totals 18 residues. Germline trimming cut 1 base from V and 3 bases from J; bases unmatched to any gene: 10. Written as DNA, the CDR3 is TGCGCCAGCAGCCAAGCGTCCGGGACAGGGATGGTCAATCAGCCCCAGCATTTT. As protein: CASSQASGTGMVNQPQHF.

The V gene is TRBV11-3, the J gene TRBJ2-2, with 10 bases aligning to TRBD2. V shed 5 bases, J shed 2 bases, and the junction held 5 bases outside the gene matches. The CDR3 sequence is 16 residues long. CDR1 is SGHNT, CDR2 YENEEA, per germline. The CDR3 region has the DNA TGTGCCAGCAGCCCAGGACTAGCGGAAAACACCGGGGAGCTGTTTTTT. Translating gives CASSPGLAENTGELFF.

The gene calls are TRBV5-6 and TRBJ2-7; 10 bases fit TRBD1. V dropped 3 bases and J dropped 3; count of bases not matched to a gene: 3. There are 14 residues in the CDR3. CDR1 is SGHDT, CDR2 YYEEEE, per germline. For the CDR3, the DNA is TGTGCCAGCAGCTGGGACAGGGGCAGCTACGAGCAGTACTTC. It yields the protein CASSWDRGSYEQYF. The variable domain in full, with the rest retrieved from reference TRBV5-6 and TRBJ2-7, is DAGVTQSPTHLIKTRGQQVTLRCSPKSGHDTVSWYQQALGQGPQFIFQYYEEEERQRGNFPDRFSGHQFPNYSSELNVNALLLGDSALYLCASSWDRGSYEQYFGPGTRLTVT.

V is TRBV20-1 and J is TRBJ2-7; tentative D call: TRBD1 (5 bases). CDR3 size: 11 residues. V lost 5 bases, J lost 1 base, and 6 bases lay in between. Germline CDR1 is DFQATT and CDR2 is SNEGSKA (reference sequence). The CDR3 spells CSADSSYEQYF. The CDR3 DNA is TGCAGTGCTGACAGTTCCTACGAGCAGTACTTC.

The CDR3 loop is CASSPRGEPYEQYF. In DNA form, the CDR3 reads TGTGCCAGCAGCCCGCGGGGGGAGCCTTACGAGCAGTACTTC. V and J are TRBV7-9 and TRBJ2-7; 8 nucleotides line up with TRBD2. CDR1 and CDR2 from the germline V gene are SEHNR and FQNEAQ (reference sequence). The CDR3 extends over 14 amino acids. The J segment lost 4 bases and the V segment lost 5 bases, leaving 7 bases of the junction unmatched.

V gene TRBV4-2 combines with J gene TRBJ2-7, with D tentatively TRBD2 (6 bases). The germline gives CDR1 LGHNA, CDR2 YNFKEQ. CDR3 size: 15 residues. Trimming stripped 4 bases from V and 4 bases from J, with 17 bases between. The CDR3 protein is CASSLSLGLLYEQYF. The CDR3 DNA sequence: TGTGCCAGCAGCCTCAGCCTAGGACTACTTTACGAGCAGTACTTC.

The chain joins TRBV5-1 to TRBJ1-3, with a tentative D call TRBD1 (6 bases). V was pared by 4 bases and J by 0 bases, with 11 bases between. The V gene's germline CDR1 is SGHRS and CDR2 YFSETQ. The CDR3 extends over 15 amino acids. The CDR3 DNA sequence: TGCGCCAGCAGCAACACAGGGAGCTCTGGAAACACCATATATTTT. Translated: CASSNTGSSGNTIYF.

The chain has TRBV19 and TRBJ2-2, with no clear D. Germline CDR1 is LNHDA and CDR2 is SQIVND (reference sequence). This CDR3 has 15 residues. The V end was cut by 4 bases, the J end by 4 bases, with 13 bases between. CDR3 sequence reads: CASSRYSRGTGELFF. Here the CDR3 DNA reads TGTGCCAGTAGTAGGTACTCCCGAGGCACCGGGGAGCTGTTTTTT.

The rearrangement uses TRBV4-3 and TRBJ2-5; no firm D call. Germline CDR1 reads LGHNA; CDR2 reads YSLEER. The CDR3 contains 17 residues. The ends were cut back, 0 bases at V and 5 bases at J, with 19 bases in the middle. The CDR3 reads CASSQDLGSHARETQYF. The CDR3 DNA is TGCGCCAGCAGCCAAGATCTTGGGTCCCACGCGCGGGAGACCCAGTACTTC.

CDR3 residues: CASSILDRATDTQYF. The DNA of the CDR3 is TGTGCCAGTAGTATACTGGACAGGGCCACAGATACGCAGTATTTT. This chain uses TRBV19 with TRBJ2-3, with 8 bases that match TRBD1. Germline V gene data show CDR1 as LNHDA and CDR2 as SQIVND (reference sequence). V shed 2 bases and J 2 bases; nucleotides not matched to a gene: 3. CDR3 length: 15 amino acids. Using reference TRBV19 and TRBJ2-3 for the parts outside the CDR3, the full variable domain is DGGITQSPKYLFRKEGQNVTLSCEQNLNHDAMYWYRQDPGQGLRLIYYSQIVNDFQKGDIAEGYSVSREKKESFPLTVTSAQKNPTAFYLCASSILDRATDTQYFGPGTRLTVL.

This chain links TRBV7-9 with TRBJ2-3, with 8 bases fitting TRBD2. This CDR3 contains 15 residues. Germline lookup yields CDR1 SEHNR and CDR2 FQNEAQ (reference sequence). V lost 4 bases to trimming and J lost 11 bases; unmatched junction nucleotides: 14. The CDR3: CASSSTGTRDWVQYF. As DNA, the CDR3 is TGTGCCAGCAGCTCCACCGGGACTAGGGATTGGGTGCAGTATTTT.

V usage is TRBV19 and J usage is TRBJ2-7, with D unresolved. The V end was cut by 6 bases, the J end by 2 bases, with 5 bases between. The V gene's germline CDR1 is LNHDA and CDR2 SQIVND (reference sequence). The CDR3 is made up of 11 amino acids. The CDR3 nucleotides read TGTGCCAGTAGCTCCCCCTACGAGCAGTACTTC. Translation: CASSSPYEQYF.

This chain uses TRBV5-6 with TRBJ2-7; a possible D gene is TRBD1 (5 bases). CDR1 and CDR2 from the germline V gene are SGHDT and YYEEEE. The CDR3 is 15 amino acids. V gave up 0 bases and J gave up 5 bases, with 15 bases separating them. The CDR3 loop reads CASSLGGPGVDEQYF. In DNA, the CDR3 is TGTGCCAGCAGCTTGGGGGGCCCGGGCGTGGACGAGCAGTACTTC.

The chain couples TRBV6-6 to TRBJ2-2; D is unclear. Germline V CDR1 and CDR2: MNHNY, SVGAGI (reference sequence). CDR3 length: 14 amino acids. V was shortened by 7 bases and J by 0 bases, with 9 bases between the two germline ends. DNA for the CDR3: TGTGCCAGCATCTCGGTAGCGAACACCGGGGAGCTGTTTTTT. Encoded protein: CASISVANTGELFF.

The chain recombines TRBV19 with TRBJ1-2; TRBD1 is a possible D gene (6 bases). Germline values: CDR1 LNHDA, CDR2 SQIVND (reference sequence). The CDR3 contains 14 residues. Trimming took 8 bases from V and 0 from J, leaving 13 bases between them. In nucleotides, the CDR3 is TGTGCCAGTGGGGGGGCAGGCGCTAACTATGGCTACACCTTC. Its translation: CASGGAGANYGYTF.

The rearrangement joins TRBV2 to TRBJ2-3; TRBD2 aligns across 7 bases. Germline V gene sequence: CDR1 SNHLY, CDR2 FYNNEI. The CDR3 extends over 16 amino acids. V shed 1 base, J shed 4 bases, and the junction held 8 bases outside the gene matches. The CDR3 nucleotides are TGTGCCAGCAGTGAAGGGGGGGGGACTACTTCAGATACGCAGTATTTT. This sequence encodes CASSEGGGTTSDTQYF. The complete variable domain, with remaining parts taken from reference TRBV2 and TRBJ2-3, reads EPEVTQTPSHQVTQMGQEVILRCVPISNHLYFYWYRQILGQKVEFLVSFYNNEISEKSEIFDDQFSVERPDGSNFTLKIRSTKLEDSAMYFCASSEGGGTTSDTQYFGPGTRLTVL.

The V and J genes are TRBV2 and TRBJ2-1, with D possibly TRBD2 on 5 matching bases. V shed 7 bases and J shed 9 bases, with 19 bases lying between them. CDR3 size: 14 residues. From germline, CDR1 is SNHLY and CDR2 FYNNEI. The CDR3 region is CASNGPPREGEQFF. For the CDR3, the DNA is TGTGCCAGCAACGGACCACCCCGTGAGGGTGAGCAGTTCTTC. Full variable domain (outside the CDR3, taken from reference TRBV2 and TRBJ2-1): EPEVTQTPSHQVTQMGQEVILRCVPISNHLYFYWYRQILGQKVEFLVSFYNNEISEKSEIFDDQFSVERPDGSNFTLKIRSTKLEDSAMYFCASNGPPREGEQFFGPGTRLTVL.

The chain has TRBV5-1 and TRBJ2-7, with 8 nucleotides matching TRBD2. Germline assignment: CDR1 SGHRS and CDR2 YFSETQ. V lost 1 base, J lost 2 bases, and 5 bases stayed unmatched. The CDR3 has 15 amino acids. The CDR3 is CASSLSSGVTYEQYF. In DNA form, the CDR3 reads TGCGCCAGCAGCTTGAGTAGCGGGGTCACCTACGAGCAGTACTTC.

The V call is TRBV5-1, the J call TRBJ2-1; 10 nucleotides line up with TRBD1. Germline V gene lookup returns CDR1 SGHRS and CDR2 YFSETQ. V lost 3 bases and J lost 8; bases outside the gene matches: 8. CDR3 size: 15 residues. This CDR3 reads CASSSSGTGAHEQFF. The DNA of the CDR3 is TGCGCCAGCAGCTCATCCGGGACAGGGGCCCATGAGCAGTTCTTC.

V gene TRBV19 combines with J gene TRBJ1-6; 7 bases align to TRBD1. V lost 4 bases and J lost 10; bases outside the gene matches: 4. The CDR3 runs to 13 residues. Germline assignment: CDR1 LNHDA and CDR2 SQIVND (reference sequence). CDR3: CASSKNRGSPLHF. CDR3 DNA: TGTGCCAGTAGTAAGAACAGGGGATCACCCCTCCACTTT.